This T cell receptor (beta chain) originates from a study of Graves' ophthalmopathy and Graves' hyperthyroidism (dated by TCRdb to between 2017 and 2018). Concerning the study at large: Peripheral blood was collected at initial diagnosis, prior to any treatment. TCR beta repertoire signatures were used to distinguish Graves' ophthalmopathy from Graves' hyperthyroidism and to predict progression to ophthalmopathy. To explore V-J signatures that distinguish ophthalmopathy from hyperthyroidism, a discovery set of 95 to 100 patients was enrolled, made up of approximately 45 with ophthalmopathy and fewer than 60 with stable hyperthyroidism. In total, approximately 130 blood samples were TCR-sequenced: 40 to 45 ophthalmopathy, around 75 hyperthyroidism and some 17 hyperthyroidism-to-ophthalmopathy patients. In a handful of hyperthyroidism patients, the T-cell repertoires found in thyroid tissue were compared with those found in blood. The roughly 100 discovery patients were randomly split 7:3 into training and test sets. Following sampling, methimazole starting at 30 mg daily was administered to hyperthyroidism patients, and high-dose intravenous methylprednisolone was administered to ophthalmopathy patients. The independent validation cohort included around 19 hyperthyroidism patients plus 17 patients who later progressed from hyperthyroidism to ophthalmopathy.

This clonotype was recorded many times. Its antigen is currently not known. Per-nucleotide qualities are absent, and no much larger clonotype sits a single base away. Ophthalmopathy patients were characterized by moderately to severely active disease, a Clinical Activity Score of at least 3, a NOSPECS grade of at least 4, and a disease duration under 3 months. Patients with other autoimmune diseases, uncontrolled infections, pregnancy or lactation were excluded. Diagnosis was based on clinical symptoms, serum thyroxine, TRAb, thyroid ultrasound and orbital computed tomography. PBMCs were isolated from about 9 ml of fresh peripheral blood by Ficoll-Paque density gradient centrifugation. Trizol reagent was used to extract the total RNA, and its quality was then checked on an Agilent 2100 Bioanalyzer. Study-wide conclusions, independent of this receptor: In validation, the model predicted ophthalmopathy progression with 55% to 71% sensitivity and 72% to 80% specificity; some 13 predicted patients were CT-confirmed with GO in a median of approximately six months. Ophthalmopathy was separated from stable hyperthyroidism by the 13-signature model with about 89% sensitivity and 81% to 84% specificity in cross-validation and with 80%/75% in the test set. Most expanded thyroid clonotypes with a frequency above 0.001 also appeared in blood, which suggests that blood repertoires may reflect the immune response in the thyroid. Sample size was not predetermined statistically, and investigators were not blinded to group allocation.

TCR beta CDR3 regions were amplified from RNA transcripts for repertoire sequencing. A first-round RT-PCR used HTBI primers with the Qiagen OneStep RT-PCR kit, followed by a second-round multiplex PCR, size selection and purification. Libraries were sequenced on an Illumina HiSeq2000 using paired-end 100 bp reads. The paper's processing steps were these. SOAPnuke was used to process the reads, throwing out any read that had adapters, had uncalled bases, had a mean Phred below 15, or lacked an exact constant-primer or identifier match. COPE v1.2.5 was used to merge high-quality paired reads. Each unique nucleotide sequence was defined as a clonotype, and clonotypes were aligned to IMGT TRB V, D and J references with MiTCR v1.1. The analysis was limited to V-J combinations with a frequency above 0.0001, which together covered over 99% of the repertoires. For each V-J combination, a TCR clonal expansion and chaos score was defined as F50 clonal expansion divided by the chaos observed in the TCRdist matrix. Welch's t-statistics and random forest were used to reduce the features to about a dozen V-J combinations, which were then used as input to a naive Bayes classifier. The Morisita-Horn index was used to measure how similar the thyroid and blood repertoires were. TCRdb cleaned the public reads at Q25 with fastp, built clones with MiXCR and kept in-frame beta chains. Each record represents a unique CDR3 protein, reported with the most common genes and DNA among its rows. The V and J calls shown here were made by TCRdb, not taken from the authors' results. For this sample the table gives 170,000 or so distinct CDR3 sequences, of which 39% were detected only once. Clones ranked in the top ten supply less than 9.5% of the sample.

The sample consisted of peripheral blood. This receptor was obtained from a man aged 30 to 45 with Graves' ophthalmopathy. Donor details come from another sample of the same person, matched by shared clones.

The sequence in DNA is TGCAGTGCTCCAGGACGGGGGGATCACGGGGAGCTGTTTTTT. It codes for CSAPGRGDHGELFF. The chain joins TRBV20-1 to TRBJ2-2; a stretch of 7 junction bases matches TRBD2. The germline V gene (reference sequence) gives CDR1 as DFQATT and CDR2 as SNEGSKA. The CDR3 goes from the cysteine to the phenylalanine over 14 residues. The DNA shown is the 42-base CDR3, in frame from base 1. Relative to germline, V is missing 5 bases and J is missing 7 bases, with 10 bases of the junction outside any gene match.